Listed below are T cell receptor beta chains from one sample, sequenced in a study of T cell repertoires in cytomegalovirus infection. TCRdb passed the reads through MiXCR, listing each CDR3 protein once. Of under 70,000 distinct CDR3 sequences detected, 25% to 40% appear once; the ten largest clones hold 70%. For these TCRs, the target antigens are not known. The sample comprised PBMCs, sequenced either directly or after in vitro stimulation (not recorded which). These receptors were obtained from a human donor in good health (CMV status not recorded). Some clones in this sample may be carry-over from other donors' samples. CDR3s include the opening cysteine and the closing phenylalanine or tryptophan. The D gene is left open where the match is weak.

CDR3 length: 16; D gene: NA; J gene: TRBJ2-6; V gene: TRBV28; CDR3 protein: CASTSDGSSGANVLTF
CDR3 length: 10; D gene: NA; J gene: TRBJ2-3; V gene: TRBV6-1; CDR3 protein: CASEDSVQYF
CDR3 length: 17; D gene: NA; J gene: TRBJ1-5; V gene: TRBV7-2; CDR3 protein: CASSLMAGTYSNQPQHF
CDR3 length: 15; D gene: NA; J gene: TRBJ1-2; V gene: TRBV7-6; CDR3 protein: CASSLISGGDADYTF
CDR3 length: 14; D gene: NA; J gene: TRBJ2-2; V gene: TRBV7-8; CDR3 protein: CASSVRVGTGELFF
CDR3 length: 12; D gene: NA; J gene: TRBJ1-6; V gene: TRBV18; CDR3 protein: CASSPTVSPLHF
CDR3 length: 14; D gene: NA; J gene: TRBJ2-1; V gene: TRBV19; CDR3 protein: CASSRATTRNEQFF
CDR3 length: 13; D gene: TRBD1; J gene: TRBJ2-7; V gene: TRBV6-1; CDR3 protein: CASNDRVVYEQYF
CDR3 length: 15; D gene: NA; J gene: TRBJ2-1; V gene: TRBV7-9; CDR3 protein: CASSLQAGRDNEQFF
CDR3 length: 13; D gene: TRBD1; J gene: TRBJ2-4; V gene: TRBV6-1; CDR3 protein: CASSFTGVSIQYF
CDR3 length: 16; D gene: TRBD1; J gene: TRBJ2-1; V gene: TRBV12-3/TRBV12-4; CDR3 protein: CASSPEGTGRYNEQFF
CDR3 length: 14; D gene: NA; J gene: TRBJ2-5; V gene: TRBV20-1; CDR3 protein: CSARDPGYQETQYF
CDR3 length: 14; D gene: NA; J gene: TRBJ2-7; V gene: TRBV28; CDR3 protein: CASTPTQLDYEQYF
CDR3 length: 15; D gene: NA; J gene: TRBJ1-1; V gene: TRBV9; CDR3 protein: CASSVDHGTNTEAFF
CDR3 length: 16; D gene: NA; J gene: TRBJ1-4; V gene: TRBV7-8; CDR3 protein: CASSLARVGTNEKLFF
CDR3 length: 16; D gene: NA; J gene: TRBJ2-3; V gene: TRBV12-3/TRBV12-4; CDR3 protein: CASSFRLAGSTDTQYF
CDR3 length: 17; D gene: TRBD2; J gene: TRBJ2-1; V gene: TRBV29-1; CDR3 protein: CSVPDPLSGGPYNEQFF
CDR3 length: 14; D gene: TRBD2; J gene: TRBJ2-1; V gene: TRBV7-2; CDR3 protein: CASSLNREVNEQFF
CDR3 length: 17; D gene: TRBD2; J gene: TRBJ2-1; V gene: TRBV20-1; CDR3 protein: CSASPGLALSSYNEQFF
CDR3 length: 15; D gene: NA; J gene: TRBJ1-2; V gene: TRBV11-2; CDR3 protein: CASSLDSAAGYGYTF
CDR3 length: 14; D gene: NA; J gene: TRBJ1-2; V gene: TRBV12-3/TRBV12-4; CDR3 protein: CASSPSGTAYGYTF
CDR3 length: 14; D gene: NA; J gene: TRBJ2-7; V gene: TRBV7-6; CDR3 protein: CASSPVRGAGEQYF
CDR3 length: 14; D gene: NA; J gene: TRBJ2-7; V gene: TRBV7-2; CDR3 protein: CASSAVQGPYEQYF
CDR3 length: 15; D gene: TRBD1; J gene: TRBJ1-3; V gene: TRBV9; CDR3 protein: CASSVAQGAGNTIYF
CDR3 length: 13; D gene: NA; J gene: TRBJ1-1; V gene: TRBV28; CDR3 protein: CASSLYGDTEAFF
CDR3 length: 15; D gene: NA; J gene: TRBJ2-3; V gene: TRBV11-2; CDR3 protein: CASSLVLGITDTQYF
CDR3 length: 18; D gene: NA; J gene: TRBJ2-3; V gene: TRBV4-1; CDR3 protein: CASSQDVTGLDFADTQYF
CDR3 length: 14; D gene: NA; J gene: TRBJ2-5; V gene: TRBV12-5; CDR3 protein: CASGTGRTEETQYF
CDR3 length: 16; D gene: NA; J gene: TRBJ2-1; V gene: TRBV19; CDR3 protein: CASSTRGSRAHNEQFF
CDR3 length: 13; D gene: TRBD1; J gene: TRBJ1-2; V gene: TRBV30; CDR3 protein: CAWSPGQGTGYTF
CDR3 length: 15; D gene: NA; J gene: TRBJ1-5; V gene: TRBV6-1; CDR3 protein: CASALVEGFGQPQHF